This entry features one T cell receptor (beta chain) sequence. This record belongs to a study of blood T cell repertoires in COVID-19. Whole-study context: Spain, Italy and the United States supplied samples that represented acute and convalescent COVID-19. PBMCs, B-cell-depleted T cells, or T cells provided the cDNA or gDNA that made up the material.

In the original processing: From reference gene primer amplification, estimates of nucleated cell counts were derived. Sequencing used immunoSEQ multiplex PCR; TCRdb keeps in-frame clones, though not all of them. That table supplies the V and J calls and clone size; D and trimming were determined from the DNA. Of 60,000 to 90,000 clones listed, roughly 82% are singletons. What was sequenced was peripheral blood. This TCR derives from a woman in her fifties or sixties with acute or convalescent COVID-19.

The CDR3 protein is CASSVVGTGRGNTEAFF. The CDR3 DNA reads TGTGCCAGCAGCGTAGTGGGGACAGGGCGGGGGAACACTGAAGCTTTCTTT. The gene calls are TRBV9 and TRBJ1-1; 9 nucleotides agree with TRBD1. The CDR3 loop spans 17 amino acids. Germline CDR1 is SGDLS and CDR2 is YYNGEE. V lost 0 bases and J lost 1; bases outside the gene matches: 7.